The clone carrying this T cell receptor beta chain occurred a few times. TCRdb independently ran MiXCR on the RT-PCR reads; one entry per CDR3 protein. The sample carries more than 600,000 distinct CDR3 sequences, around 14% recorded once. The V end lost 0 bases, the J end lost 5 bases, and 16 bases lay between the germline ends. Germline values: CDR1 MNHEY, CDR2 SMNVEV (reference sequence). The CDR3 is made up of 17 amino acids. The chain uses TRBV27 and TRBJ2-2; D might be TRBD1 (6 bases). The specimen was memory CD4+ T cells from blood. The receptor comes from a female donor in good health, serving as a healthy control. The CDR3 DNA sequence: TGTGCCAGCAGTTTATCGCCTCTAACAGGGTTAACCGGGGAGCTGTTTTTT. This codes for CASSLSPLTGLTGELFF.